A selection of T cell receptor beta chains follows, all from one sample in a study of neurological immune-mediated disorders. TCRdb re-analysed the 5' RACE reads in MiXCR, keeping a single row per CDR3 protein. Altogether fewer than 50,000 distinct CDR3 sequences are present, 10% to 15% being singletons, with the ten largest covering 7.5% to 9.5%. Sequenced: PBMCs. The receptors were sampled from a male donor with HTLV-1-associated myelopathy (HAM/TSP). Both conserved end residues are part of each CDR3. Fields, in order: CDR3 length, V gene, J gene, D gene, clone size, CDR3 protein, CDR3 DNA. The D gene is left open where the match is weak. Clone size is given for some rows only: seen once, a few or many times, or a class if the clone is expanded.

10	TRBV12-3/TRBV12-4	TRBJ1-1	-	many	CASRGTEAFF	TGTGCCAGCAGGGGCACTGAAGCTTTCTTT
14	TRBV5-1	TRBJ1-6	-	many	CASSLGAGDSPLHF	TGCGCCAGCAGCTTGGGGGCAGGGGACTCACCCCTCCACTTT
14	TRBV20-1	TRBJ2-7	-	-	CSARDSRTTYEQYF	TGCAGTGCTAGAGATTCGCGTACTACATACGAGCAGTACTTC
14	TRBV11-1	TRBJ1-4	-	-	CASSLTVVKEKLFF	TGTGCCAGCAGCTTGACAGTGGTGAAAGAAAAACTGTTTTTT
15	TRBV4-1	TRBJ1-2	-	many	CASSQGDYRGYGYTF	TGCGCCAGCAGCCAAGGGGACTACCGGGGGTATGGCTACACCTTC
14	TRBV5-6	TRBJ2-3	-	many	CASQDLTGPDTQYF	TGTGCCAGCCAAGACCTAACCGGCCCGGATACGCAGTATTTT
15	TRBV7-2	TRBJ2-7	-	many	CASREGAFSSYEQYF	TGTGCCAGCAGGGAGGGGGCCTTCAGCTCCTACGAGCAGTACTTC
14	TRBV5-1	TRBJ1-2	TRBD1	few	CASSEDRANYGYTF	TGCGCCAGCAGCGAGGACAGGGCTAACTATGGCTACACCTTC
16	TRBV11-3	TRBJ2-1	TRBD2	few	CASSGRLAGVYNEQFF	TGTGCCAGCAGCGGCCGACTAGCGGGGGTCTACAATGAGCAGTTCTTC
14	TRBV20-1	TRBJ2-1	-	many	CSARTQFGHNEQFF	TGCAGTGCTAGAACTCAGTTTGGACACAATGAGCAGTTCTTC
11	TRBV12-3/TRBV12-4	TRBJ1-1	-	many	CASIQNTEAFF	TGTGCCAGCATCCAGAACACTGAAGCTTTCTTT
14	TRBV28	TRBJ1-2	-	-	CASSLNGISRGYTF	TGTGCCAGCAGTTTAAACGGGATCAGTCGTGGCTACACCTTC
15	TRBV28	TRBJ1-6	TRBD1	medium-sized	CASRRQGAVNSPLHF	TGTGCCAGCAGACGACAGGGGGCGGTGAATTCACCCCTCCACTTT
16	TRBV12-5	TRBJ2-5	TRBD2	-	CASGLGLAGSGGTQYF	TGTGCTAGTGGTTTGGGACTAGCGGGGTCCGGGGGGACCCAGTACTTC
14	TRBV7-9	TRBJ2-7	-	many	CASSLGQNSYEQYF	TGTGCCAGCAGCTTAGGTCAGAACTCCTACGAGCAGTACTTC
13	TRBV7-9	TRBJ1-1	-	-	CASSFSGNTEASF	TGTGCCAGCAGCTTCTCGGGGAACACTGAAGCTTCCTTT
11	TRBV20-1	TRBJ2-7	-	few	CSARGPGEQYF	TGCAGTGCTAGAGGCCCGGGGGAGCAGTACTTC
12	TRBV3-1	TRBJ2-1	TRBD1	many	CASSHTGAEQFF	TGTGCCAGCAGCCATACAGGGGCAGAGCAGTTCTTC
14	TRBV5-1	TRBJ1-2	TRBD1	medium-sized	CASSWGTGSSGYTF	TGCGCCAGCAGCTGGGGGACAGGATCGAGTGGCTACACCTTC
14	TRBV29-1	TRBJ2-5	TRBD1	-	CSHNGQGAKETQYF	TGCAGCCACAATGGACAGGGGGCTAAGGAGACCCAGTACTTC
16	TRBV5-1	TRBJ1-2	-	few	CASSLLMGVSNYGYTF	TGCGCCAGCAGCTTGTTGATGGGGGTTTCTAACTATGGCTACACCTTC
12	TRBV6-5	TRBJ2-7	-	many	CASRQEPTEQYF	TGTGCCAGCAGGCAGGAACCTACGGAGCAGTACTTC
15	TRBV4-3	TRBJ1-1	-	many	CASSQARAIGTEAFF	TGCGCCAGCAGCCAAGCCAGGGCCATTGGGACTGAAGCTTTCTTT
13	TRBV10-3	TRBJ2-7	-	many	CAARPGILAEQYF	TGTGCCGCCCGTCCGGGGATTCTTGCCGAGCAGTACTTC
15	TRBV20-1	TRBJ2-1	-	many	CSASRAERSYNEQFF	TGCAGTGCTAGTAGGGCAGAAAGGTCCTACAATGAGCAGTTCTTC
13	TRBV5-1	TRBJ2-3	-	many	CASSDQASDTQYF	TGCGCCAGCAGCGACCAGGCGTCAGATACGCAGTATTTT
17	TRBV12-3/TRBV12-4	TRBJ2-7	-	many	CASSSIRTALSSYEQYF	TGTGCCAGCAGTTCGATACGGACAGCGTTAAGCTCCTACGAGCAGTACTTC
16	TRBV28	TRBJ1-1	TRBD1	many	CASSPGQGVVWSEAFF	TGTGCCAGCAGTCCTGGACAGGGAGTGGTTTGGTCTGAAGCTTTCTTT
15	TRBV11-2	TRBJ2-1	TRBD2	many	CASSTAGTTTNEQFF	TGTGCCAGCAGCACAGCCGGGACTACCACTAATGAGCAGTTCTTC
13	TRBV6-5	TRBJ1-1	TRBD1	many	CASIPRGGSEAFF	TGTGCCAGCATCCCCCGAGGGGGCTCTGAAGCTTTCTTT
18	TRBV12-3/TRBV12-4	TRBJ2-3	TRBD2	-	CASSLAGTSGGNTDTQYF	TGTGCCAGCAGTTTAGCGGGGACTAGCGGGGGGAACACAGATACGCAGTATTTT
14	TRBV28	TRBJ1-1	-	many	CASSLPGLNTEAFF	TGTGCCAGCAGTCTCCCGGGACTGAACACTGAAGCTTTCTTT
14	TRBV2	TRBJ2-7	-	few	CASKTDPTTYEQYF	TGTGCCAGCAAGACGGACCCTACGACCTACGAGCAGTACTTC
15	TRBV11-2	TRBJ2-7	-	many	CASSLELGLRYEQYF	TGTGCCAGCAGCTTAGAGTTGGGGTTGAGGTACGAGCAGTACTTC
15	TRBV7-2	TRBJ2-1	TRBD2	few	CASSPLGLAGNEQFF	TGTGCCAGCAGCCCGCTGGGACTAGCGGGGAATGAGCAGTTCTTC
16	TRBV20-1	TRBJ1-6	-	many	CSARSNPPGRRPPLHF	TGCAGTGCTAGATCTAACCCACCGGGTCGTAGGCCACCCCTCCACTTT
15	TRBV27	TRBJ1-1	TRBD1	many	CASSSDRASNTEAFF	TGTGCCAGCAGTTCCGACAGGGCCTCGAACACTGAAGCTTTCTTT